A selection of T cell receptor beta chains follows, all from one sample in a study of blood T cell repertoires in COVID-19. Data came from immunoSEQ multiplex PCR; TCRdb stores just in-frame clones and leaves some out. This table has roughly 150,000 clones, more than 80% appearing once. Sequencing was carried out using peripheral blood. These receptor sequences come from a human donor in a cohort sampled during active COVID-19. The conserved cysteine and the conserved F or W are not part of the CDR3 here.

CDR3: ASSYETGGGTDTQY; J: TRBJ2-3; V: TRBV6-6
CDR3: ASSMGGVDEQF; J: TRBJ2-1; V: TRBV27
CDR3: SARDSMNTEAF; J: TRBJ1-1; V: TRBV29-1
CDR3: ASTSRWGVGQPQH; J: TRBJ1-5; V: TRBV6-5
CDR3: ASSIQGYEQY; J: TRBJ2-7; V: TRBV7-8
CDR3: ASSQVAGGPAREQF; J: TRBJ2-1; V: TRBV3-1/TRBV3-2
CDR3: ASSQEGLEAF; J: TRBJ1-1; V: TRBV25-1
CDR3: ASSAGGGVTNEKLF; J: TRBJ1-4; V: TRBV5-8
CDR3: ASSLIQGGYEQY; J: TRBJ2-7; V: TRBV18
CDR3: ASSLYGQGAMNTGELF; J: TRBJ2-2; V: TRBV27
CDR3: ASSSGTGGGRGYT; J: TRBJ1-2; V: TRBV6-5
CDR3: ASSLQRTLH; J: TRBJ1-6; V: TRBV28
CDR3: ASRRSTSNTGELF; J: TRBJ2-2; V: TRBV3-1/TRBV3-2
CDR3: AWSTSGQGLGYT; J: TRBJ1-2; V: TRBV30
CDR3: ASKGTVDQPQH; J: TRBJ1-5; V: TRBV27
CDR3: ASSYRANTEAF; J: TRBJ1-1; V: TRBV19
CDR3: AWNPDRGLEQY; J: TRBJ2-7; V: TRBV30
CDR3: AWSNGQDGTEAF; J: TRBJ1-1; V: TRBV30
CDR3: ASSLGDRGHGYT; J: TRBJ1-2; V: TRBV5-1
CDR3: ASNNVENQPQH; J: TRBJ1-5; V: TRBV7-9
CDR3: ATRSTGTQETQY; J: TRBJ2-5; V: TRBV24-1
CDR3: ASSQDPQVYGYT; J: TRBJ1-2; V: TRBV3-1/TRBV3-2
CDR3: ASSHRNNEQF; J: TRBJ2-1; V: TRBV11-1
CDR3: ASSSQIRAF; J: TRBJ1-1; V: TRBV7-9
CDR3: ASLPGFSGANVLT; J: TRBJ2-6; V: TRBV19
CDR3: ASNPPDLAGGRGTDTQY; J: TRBJ2-3; V: TRBV7-9
CDR3: ASSFAGTGGHEQY; J: TRBJ2-7; V: TRBV6-2/TRBV6-3